These T cell receptor beta chains were read from a single sample in a study of memory CD4+ T cells and cytomegalovirus serostatus. Profiled with immunoSEQ multiplex PCR; TCRdb holds only in-frame clones, not every one. Here the sample spans tens of thousands of clones, approximately 82% being singletons. Sample: memory CD4+ T cells from blood. Source of these receptors: an adult in good health and CMV-seronegative. The CDR3 runs from the conserved cysteine through the conserved F or W. The order of the fields is J gene, D gene, V gene, clone size, CDR3 protein, CDR3 DNA. D genes are given only for firm matches. Clone size is not always given. Where it is, it says once, few, many or a class for expanded clones.

TRBJ2-3 | . | TRBV9 | . | CASSVVSTGSTDTQYF | TGTGCCAGCAGCGTAGTCTCCACAGGATCCACAGATACGCAGTATTTT
TRBJ1-5 | . | TRBV10-3 | . | CAISDGQGDQPQHF | TGTGCCATCAGTGACGGCCAGGGAGATCAGCCCCAGCATTTT
TRBJ1-1 | . | TRBV5-1 | . | CASSWSGSTLMNTEAFF | TGCGCCAGCAGCTGGTCCGGGTCAACGTTGATGAACACTGAAGCTTTCTTT
TRBJ2-7 | TRBD2 | TRBV2 | . | CASRLGLAGAYEQYF | TGTGCCAGCAGGTTGGGACTAGCGGGGGCCTACGAGCAGTACTTC
TRBJ2-1 | . | TRBV5-1 | once | CASSLGSGISYNEQFF | TGCGCCAGCAGCTTGGGTTCAGGGATCTCCTACAATGAGCAGTTCTTC
TRBJ1-1 | . | TRBV9 | . | CASSVAGVGGGTEAFF | TGTGCCAGCAGCGTAGCAGGGGTTGGAGGTGGCACTGAAGCTTTCTTT
TRBJ1-1 | . | TRBV5-1 | . | CASSLRTGNTEAFF | TGCGCCAGCAGCTTGCGGACCGGCAACACTGAAGCTTTCTTT
TRBJ1-5 | TRBD1 | TRBV10-2 | . | CASSRGTGSNQPQHF | TGCGCCAGCTCGAGGGGGACAGGGAGCAATCAGCCCCAGCATTTT
TRBJ1-1 | . | TRBV5-8 | . | CASSLVLGTEAFF | TGTGCCAGCAGCTTGGTTCTGGGCACTGAAGCTTTCTTT
TRBJ2-7 | TRBD2 | TRBV4-1 | . | CASSQELAGVTYEQYF | TGCGCCAGCAGCCAGGAACTAGCGGGGGTTACCTACGAGCAGTACTTC
TRBJ2-7 | . | TRBV6-1 | . | CASRNRVGDEQYF | TGTGCCAGCAGAAACAGGGTAGGGGACGAGCAGTACTTC
TRBJ1-1 | . | TRBV4-1 | . | CASSQEGEGSGVTEAFF | TGCGCCAGCAGCCAAGAGGGTGAGGGCTCGGGGGTCACTGAAGCTTTCTTT
TRBJ1-4 | . | TRBV7-8 | . | CASSLLASNEKLFF | TGTGCCAGCAGCTTACTGGCCTCAAATGAAAAACTGTTTTTT
TRBJ2-2 | TRBD2 | TRBV7-2 | . | CASSSSPRPGGDTGELFF | TGTGCCAGCAGCTCCAGCCCCCGGCCGGGAGGGGACACCGGGGAGCTGTTTTTT
TRBJ1-4 | . | TRBV28 | . | CASSLRSTNEKLFF | TGTGCCAGCAGTCTAAGGTCTACTAATGAAAAACTGTTTTTT
TRBJ1-5 | . | TRBV29-1 | once | CSVEEFQGQPQHF | TGCAGCGTTGAAGAGTTTCAAGGACAGCCCCAGCATTTT
TRBJ2-3 | . | TRBV7-3 | . | CASSLEITDTQYF | TGTGCCAGCAGCTTAGAGATCACAGATACGCAGTATTTT
TRBJ2-7 | TRBD2 | TRBV28 | . | CASSPQRGGTYEQYF | TGTGCCAGCAGCCCGCAGCGGGGGGGAACCTACGAGCAGTACTTC
TRBJ2-7 | . | TRBV7-9 | . | CASSTTSQGFLYEQYF | TGTGCCAGCAGCACCACATCACAGGGTTTTCTCTACGAGCAGTACTTC
TRBJ2-5 | . | TRBV2 | . | CGTKGVQETQYF | TGTGGGACGAAGGGCGTACAAGAGACCCAGTACTTC
TRBJ1-2 | . | TRBV2 | . | CASSEARVKFYGYTF | TGTGCCAGCAGTGAAGCGAGAGTGAAGTTCTATGGCTACACCTTC
TRBJ2-3 | TRBD2 | TRBV7-9 | . | CASSSRGVSHTDTQYF | TGTGCCAGCAGCTCACGGGGGGTCTCCCACACAGATACGCAGTATTTT
TRBJ1-2 | . | TRBV28 | . | CASRIPDGYTF | TGTGCCAGCAGGATACCCGATGGCTACACCTTC
TRBJ1-6 | . | TRBV6-4 | . | CASRGRADYNSPLHF | TGTGCCAGCCGCGGCAGGGCCGATTATAATTCACCCCTCCACTTT
TRBJ2-5 | TRBD2 | TRBV5-3 | . | CAGFRLAGGGFKETQYF | TGTGCCGGCTTTCGGCTAGCGGGGGGAGGGTTTAAAGAGACCCAGTACTTC
TRBJ1-4 | TRBD1 | TRBV28 | . | CASRAQGATNEKLFF | TGTGCCAGCAGAGCACAGGGGGCGACTAATGAAAAACTGTTTTTT
TRBJ1-2 | . | TRBV2 | . | CASRKTSNYGYTF | TGTGCCAGCAGGAAGACTTCGAACTATGGCTACACCTTC
TRBJ2-7 | TRBD1 | TRBV5-1 | . | CASSLGQGNYEQYF | TGCGCCAGCAGCTTGGGACAGGGGAACTACGAGCAGTACTTC
TRBJ2-1 | . | TRBV2 | few | CASSQGRAGLAHEQFF | TGTGCCAGCAGTCAGGGTCGGGCCGGGTTAGCCCATGAGCAGTTCTTC
TRBJ2-6 | . | TRBV7-8 | . | CASSPRQGQVQSGANVLTF | TGTGCCAGCAGCCCCCGGCAGGGCCAAGTACAATCTGGGGCCAACGTCCTGACTTTC
TRBJ2-7 | . | TRBV5-1 | . | CASSLELGEQYF | TGCGCCAGCAGCTTGGAGCTCGGGGAGCAGTACTTC
TRBJ1-2 | . | TRBV12-5 | . | CASGLGLYGYTF | TGTGCTAGTGGTTTGGGACTCTATGGCTACACCTTC
TRBJ2-7 | . | TRBV7-9 | . | CASSTPSWRFSYEQYF | TGTGCCAGCAGCACGCCGAGTTGGAGGTTCTCCTACGAGCAGTACTTC
TRBJ2-1 | . | TRBV7-8 | . | CASSLESGYEQFF | TGTGCCAGCAGCTTAGAGTCCGGGTATGAGCAGTTCTTC
TRBJ1-5 | . | TRBV28 | . | CASSPTVPQPQHF | TGTGCCAGCAGTCCGACAGTTCCTCAGCCCCAGCATTTT
TRBJ2-7 | TRBD1 | TRBV4-2 | . | CASSPDRGSYEQYF | TGTGCCAGCAGCCCCGACAGGGGGTCCTACGAGCAGTACTTC
TRBJ2-7 | . | TRBV6-1 | . | CASRNPMGVYEQYF | TGTGCCAGCAGGAACCCGATGGGGGTCTACGAGCAGTACTTC
TRBJ2-1 | . | TRBV5-1 | . | CASSLAATANNEQFF | TGCGCCAGCAGCTTGGCCGCAACGGCCAACAATGAGCAGTTCTTC
TRBJ2-7 | TRBD2 | TRBV2 | . | CASSHTGTGLLSSGGTYEQYF | TGTGCCAGCAGCCATACCGGGACAGGACTTCTATCTAGCGGGGGAACCTACGAGCAGTACTTC
TRBJ2-7 | . | TRBV7-6 | . | CASSRGASSYEQYF | TGTGCCAGCAGCCGAGGGGCCAGCTCCTACGAGCAGTACTTC
TRBJ1-2 | . | TRBV28 | . | CASSLNDYGYTF | TGTGCCAGCAGTCTAAACGACTATGGCTACACCTTC
TRBJ1-2 | TRBD1 | TRBV5-4 | . | CASSPGGQSAGGGYTF | TGTGCCAGCAGCCCTGGGGGACAGAGCGCTGGTGGTGGCTACACCTTC
TRBJ2-3 | . | TRBV9 | . | CASSVAPDPRKHTQYF | TGTGCCAGCAGCGTAGCCCCGGACCCACGGAAACATACGCAGTATTTT
TRBJ2-1 | . | TRBV12-1 | once | CASSSRGPDPSSYNEQFF | TGTGCCAGCAGTAGCAGGGGGCCGGACCCGAGCTCCTACAATGAGCAGTTCTTC
TRBJ1-6 | TRBD1 | TRBV7-8 | . | CASSSIGTDNSPLHF | TGTGCCAGCAGCTCAATCGGGACAGATAATTCACCCCTCCACTTT
TRBJ2-3 | TRBD2 | TRBV4-1 | . | CASSQRSGGTTDTQYF | TGCGCCAGCAGCCAACGTAGCGGGGGAACCACAGATACGCAGTATTTT
TRBJ2-1 | . | TRBV7-3 | . | CASSPQGGAVHEQFF | TGTGCCAGCAGCCCTCAGGGGGGGGCGGTCCATGAGCAGTTCTTC
TRBJ1-2 | TRBD1 | TRBV5-1 | . | CASSLQGESYGYTF | TGCGCCAGCAGCTTGCAGGGGGAGAGCTATGGCTACACCTTC
TRBJ2-7 | . | TRBV7-9 | . | CASSIDSYEQYF | TGTGCCAGCAGTATCGACAGTTACGAGCAGTACTTC
TRBJ2-7 | . | TRBV18 | few | CASSPRRGTYEQYF | TGTGCCAGCTCACCGCGAAGGGGAACCTACGAGCAGTACTTC
TRBJ1-1 | . | TRBV6-1 | . | CASSEVEGIMNTEAFF | TGTGCCAGCAGTGAAGTCGAGGGGATTATGAACACTGAAGCTTTCTTT